What follows are 20 T cell receptor beta chains derived from one specimen sequenced in a study of T cell responses to AZD1222 COVID-19 vaccine. Produced via immunoSEQ multiplex PCR; TCRdb's table is partial and in-frame only. Among over 150,000 clones, around nine tenths were seen once, and the ten largest hold approximately 0.97%. The sequenced sample was peripheral blood, obtained 28 days after the second AZD1222 dose. Receptors were obtained from an adult who received the AZD1222 COVID-19 vaccine.

V usage is TRBV5-8 and J usage is TRBJ1-1; 9 bases are shared with TRBD1. The CDR3 has 17 residues. V lost 4 bases, J lost 4 bases, and 14 bases stayed unmatched. From germline, CDR1 is SGHTS and CDR2 YDEGEE. The chain's CDR3 is CASSTYLQGAGSTEAFF. The CDR3 DNA sequence: TGTGCCAGCAGCACCTACTTACAGGGGGCGGGGAGCACTGAAGCTTTCTTT.

This clone was detected only a few times. The chain employs TRBV10-3 and TRBJ2-7; 9 positions agree with TRBD2. The CDR3 sequence is 14 residues long. V was pared by 11 bases and J by 3 bases, with 11 bases of the junction left unmatched. Per the germline V gene, CDR1 is ENHRY and CDR2 is SYGVKD. CDR3 DNA sequence: TGTGCCTCCGCGAGACTAGCGGACGACTACGAGCAGTACTTC. This encodes CASARLADDYEQYF.

The chain has TRBV5-1 and TRBJ1-2; 7 bases are a match to TRBD1. The CDR3 runs to 13 residues. From germline, CDR1 is SGHRS and CDR2 YFSETQ. Germline trimming cut 4 bases from V and 6 bases from J; bases unmatched to any gene: 6. This chain's CDR3 is CASSAGQHNGYTF. The CDR3 DNA reads TGCGCCAGCAGCGCGGGACAGCATAATGGCTACACCTTC.

The chain employs TRBV18 and TRBJ2-1; tentative D call: TRBD1 (6 bases). The V gene's germline CDR1 is KGHSH and CDR2 LQKENI. V was shortened by 3 bases and J by 6 bases, with 12 bases between the two germline ends. The CDR3 length is 14 residues. The chain's CDR3 is CASSPATGVNEQFF. The CDR3 region has the DNA TGTGCCAGCTCACCTGCGACAGGCGTCAATGAGCAGTTCTTC.

V gene TRBV4-3 combines with J gene TRBJ2-2; possible D gene TRBD1, 5 bases. The germline V and J ends were trimmed by 0 bases and 2 bases, with 13 bases remaining between them. Germline V CDR1 and CDR2: LGHNA, YSLEER. This CDR3 is 17 amino acids long. CDR3 nucleotides: TGCGCCAGCAGCCAAGATGGGGCAGGGCTTAACACCGGGGAGCTGTTTTTT. It encodes CASSQDGAGLNTGELFF.

CDR3 region: CASTPGTGGYYEQYF. As DNA, the CDR3 is TGTGCCAGTACCCCGGGGACAGGGGGCTACTACGAGCAGTACTTC. The rearrangement joins TRBV19 to TRBJ2-7, with 12 bases aligning to TRBD1. V dropped 7 bases and J dropped 3; count of bases not matched to a gene: 7. The CDR3 sequence is 15 residues long. Germline CDR1 and CDR2: LNHDA and SQIVND (reference sequence).

V usage is TRBV27 and J usage is TRBJ1-6, with 9 bases that match TRBD1. This CDR3 has 15 amino acids. Unmatched junction bases numbered 5, after V lost 4 bases and J lost 7 bases. In germline, CDR1 is MNHEY, CDR2 SMNVEV (reference sequence). The CDR3 here is CASSSRDRVNSPLHF. As DNA, the CDR3 is TGTGCCAGCAGTTCCCGGGACAGGGTAAATTCACCCCTCCACTTT.

This clone came up once. The chain links TRBV4-1 to TRBJ1-1; D remains unclear. The CDR3 loop spans 17 amino acids. The V gene's germline CDR1 is MGHRA and CDR2 YSYEKL. Trimming pared 8 bases from V and 5 bases from J, leaving 27 bases between. The CDR3 here is CASRARGLMTGGTEAFF. The DNA of the CDR3 is TGCGCCAGCCGGGCCAGAGGACTCATGACGGGAGGAACTGAAGCTTTCTTT.

J is TRBJ2-7 and V is TRBV3-1 (or the pseudogene TRBV3-2), with D unresolved. Trimming pared 3 bases from V and 5 bases from J, leaving 5 bases between. Germline lookup yields CDR1 LGHDT and CDR2 YNNKEL (reference sequence). The CDR3 loop spans 11 amino acids. The CDR3: CASSHFDEQYF. In nucleotides, the CDR3 is TGTGCCAGCAGCCACTTTGACGAGCAGTACTTC.

Remarks on this clone: This CDR3 is also generated by other DNA sequences in the sample. The chain joins TRBV5-1 to TRBJ1-2; D is perhaps TRBD1 (5 bases). This CDR3 has 13 residues. Germline V gives CDR1 SGHRS, CDR2 YFSETQ. V was pared by 0 bases and J by 3 bases, with 6 bases between. CDR3 loop: CASSLVGDYGYTF. Written as DNA, the CDR3 is TGCGCCAGCAGCTTGGTAGGGGACTATGGCTACACCTTC.

The V call is TRBV5-6, the J call TRBJ2-3; possible D gene TRBD1, 6 bases. Per germline, CDR1 SGHDT and CDR2 YYEEEE. V shed 0 bases and J shed 2 bases, with 13 bases lying between them. The CDR3 runs 16 residues. DNA for the CDR3: TGTGCCAGCAGCTTGGATCTGAACAGGGTCACAGATACGCAGTATTTT. Translation: CASSLDLNRVTDTQYF.

This chain connects TRBV12-5 to TRBJ1-4; D is unclear. CDR3 size: 15 residues. Germline CDR1 is LGHNT and CDR2 is FRNRAP. The ends were cut back, 6 bases at V and 4 bases at J, with 15 bases in the middle. The CDR3 DNA reads TGTGCTAGTGGCATTAATTGGCGAGGTAATGAAAAACTGTTTTTT. As protein: CASGINWRGNEKLFF.

The chain recombines TRBV29-1 with TRBJ2-3; TRBD2 aligns across 12 bases. J gave up 5 bases and V 8 bases, and 8 bases lay outside the gene matches. The CDR3 spans 14 residues. Germline V gene data show CDR1 as SQVTM and CDR2 as ANQGSEA. Written as DNA, the CDR3 is TGCAGCCTGCGGACTAGCGGGGCTTTAGATACGCAGTATTTT. Translated, it gives CSLRTSGALDTQYF.

The genes are TRBV6-5 and TRBJ1-2; TRBD1 might be the D (5 bases). The V end was cut by 8 bases, the J end by 6 bases, with 22 bases between. From germline, CDR1 is MNHEY and CDR2 SVGAGI. CDR3 length equals 15 residues. CDR3 loop: CASHTPGTGYNGYTF. Here the CDR3 DNA reads TGTGCCAGCCACACCCCAGGGACGGGGTACAATGGCTACACCTTC.

This clone was observed a few times. The rearrangement uses TRBV15 and TRBJ1-3; no clear D gene. Trimming removed 1 base from V and 5 bases from J, with 15 bases in between. The CDR3 totals 16 residues. Germline V gene data show CDR1 as LNHNV and CDR2 as YYDKDF (reference sequence). The chain's CDR3 is CATSRGNPGQRNTIYF. The CDR3 DNA reads as TGTGCCACCAGCAGAGGAAACCCGGGCCAGAGAAACACCATATATTTT. Variable domain in full (rest from reference TRBV15 and TRBJ1-3): DAMVIQNPRYQVTQFGKPVTLSCSQTLNHNVMYWYQQKSSQAPKLLFHYYDKDFNNEADTPDNFQSRRPNTSFCFLDIRSPGLGDTAMYLCATSRGNPGQRNTIYFGEGSWLTVV.

In DNA, the CDR3 is TGTGCCAGTGGAGACCGGGACAGGGTTTTCACCGGGGAGCTGTTTTTT. This gives the protein CASGDRDRVFTGELFF. This chain links TRBV27 with TRBJ2-2; the match to TRBD1 covers 9 bases. Germline values: CDR1 MNHEY, CDR2 SMNVEV (reference sequence). V was clipped by 9 bases and J by 4 bases; unmatched bases: 12. This CDR3 has 16 amino acids.

This chain joins TRBV12-3 or TRBV12-4 and TRBJ1-1; D is uncertain. This CDR3 has 12 amino acids. Trimming pared 2 bases from V and 11 bases from J, leaving 12 bases between. The CDR3, as DNA: TGTGCCAGCAGTTTATTCCCTTCGGAGGCTTTCTTT. As protein: CASSLFPSEAFF.

This clone was counted only a few times. This chain links TRBV7-6 with TRBJ2-2; 7 nucleotides align to TRBD2. V was pared by 5 bases and J by 5 bases, with 11 bases of the junction left unmatched. The CDR3 contains 16 residues. Per germline, CDR1 SGHVS and CDR2 FNYEAQ. The CDR3: CASSHQGRGWTGELFF. CDR3 DNA: TGTGCCAGCAGCCATCAAGGGAGGGGATGGACCGGGGAGCTGTTTTTT.

V and J are TRBV6-2 or TRBV6-3 and TRBJ2-3, with 8 positions matching TRBD2. Per the germline V gene, CDR1 is MNHEY and CDR2 is SVGEGT. V was pared by 2 bases and J by 1 base, with 11 bases of the junction left unmatched. The CDR3 length is 18 residues. The CDR3, as DNA: TGTGCCAGCAGTTACCGGGTCGGTGAAGCGGGGGGCACAGATACGCAGTATTTT. It encodes CASSYRVGEAGGTDTQYF.

The chain uses TRBV5-1 and TRBJ1-6, with D maybe TRBD1 (5 bases). This CDR3 is 16 amino acids long. The V end lost 1 base, the J end lost 7 bases, and 15 bases lay between the germline ends. CDR1 is SGHRS and CDR2 is YFSETQ in the germline V gene. The CDR3 loop is CASSLNPGTENSPLHF. CDR3 in DNA: TGCGCCAGCAGCTTGAACCCTGGGACTGAGAATTCACCCCTCCACTTT. The whole variable domain, filled in from reference TRBV5-1 and TRBJ1-6, reads KAGVTQTPRYLIKTRGQQVTLSCSPISGHRSVSWYQQTPGQGLQFLFEYFSETQRNKGNFPGRFSGRQFSNSRSEMNVSTLELGDSALYLCASSLNPGTENSPLHFGNGTRLTVT.